This T cell receptor beta chain was recorded in a study of cytomegalovirus exposure and HLA in healthy donors. This clone was seen more than once but under ten times. The PCR ran on 60 Vbeta and 13 Jbeta primers. The repertoire was sequenced with immunoSEQ multiplex PCR; TCRdb's copy has only in-frame clones and lacks some. The sample has fewer than 200,000 clones; around two thirds are singletons. Germline-derived CDR1 and CDR2 are KGHSH and LQKENI. The CDR3 extends over 16 amino acids. V was cut by 2 bases and J by 0 bases, with 11 bases left in between. Specimen: PBMCs. This clonotype originated in a man in his forties or fifties in good health and CMV-seronegative. The chain is built from TRBV18 and TRBJ1-3, with unresolved D. CDR3 amino acids: CASSPYGGLSGNTIYF. The CDR3 coding sequence is TGTGCCAGCTCACCATACGGCGGTCTCTCTGGAAACACCATATATTTT.